The 32 T cell receptor beta chains below were found in one sample sequenced in a study of response to subunit inactivated influenza vaccine. Each CDR3 protein gets one entry after TCRdb re-called the RT-PCR reads with MiXCR. This sample has some 850,000 distinct CDR3 sequences, with roughly 18% found just once. The sample here was PBMCs from blood, taken more than 4 days after vaccination. These receptors all stem from a man aged 45-65 years who received an inactivated influenza vaccine.

This clonotype appeared a few times. V gene TRBV5-1 combines with J gene TRBJ2-2; D not resolved. The V and J ends lost 3 bases and 2 bases respectively, with 11 bases between them. This CDR3 spans 15 amino acids. The germline V gene encodes CDR1 SGHRS and CDR2 YFSETQ. CDR3 nucleotides: TGCGCCAGCAGCTCCGGTGGGATTAACACCGGGGAGCTGTTTTTT. Protein sequence: CASSSGGINTGELFF.

This clonotype was recorded many times. This rearrangement joins TRBV5-1 to TRBJ2-1, with a weak D call TRBD1 (6 bases). V was shortened by 0 bases and J by 7 bases, with 14 bases between the two germline ends. The germline CDR1 and CDR2 sequences are SGHRS and YFSETQ. The CDR3 contains 15 residues. Written as DNA, the CDR3 is TGCGCCAGCAGCTTGGACTCGGGACAAATGAATGAGCAGTTCTTC. This codes for CASSLDSGQMNEQFF.

This clonotype came up a few times. The V gene is TRBV10-2, the J gene TRBJ2-4, with a tentative D call TRBD1 (5 bases). Trimming pared 3 bases from V and 6 bases from J, leaving 15 bases between. The CDR3 length is 15 residues. In germline, CDR1 is WSHSY, CDR2 SAAADI. The CDR3 here is CASSDDRLNRNIQYF. Here the CDR3 DNA reads TGCGCCAGCAGTGATGACAGATTAAACCGAAACATTCAGTACTTC.

V usage is TRBV18 and J usage is TRBJ2-7; 11 bases align to TRBD1. Germline CDR1 and CDR2: KGHSH and LQKENI. This CDR3 has 15 residues. V trimming: 4 bases; J trimming: 8 bases; junction bases outside the gene matches: 10. Here the CDR3 reads CASSLQGQGEQKQYF. In nucleotides, the CDR3 is TGTGCCAGCTCACTACAGGGACAGGGGGAACAGAAGCAGTACTTC. The whole variable domain, remainder taken from reference TRBV18 and TRBJ2-7, is NAGVMQNPRHLVRRRGQEARLRCSPMKGHSHVYWYRQLPEEGLKFMVYLQKENIIDESGMPKERFSAEFPKEGPSILRIQQVVRGDSAAYFCASSLQGQGEQKQYFGPGTRLTVT.

This clonotype has ten or more counts. V gene TRBV12-3 or TRBV12-4 combines with J gene TRBJ2-2; D not certain. The V gene lost 8 bases and the J gene lost 7 bases, with 11 bases spanning the gap. The CDR3 runs to 12 residues. CDR3 nucleotides: TGTGCCAGCCTAGAAAGTGTCGGGGAGCTGTTTTTT. Translated, it gives CASLESVGELFF.

The DNA for the CDR3 is TGCGCCAGCAGCCAAGGATACGCAGTCACAGATACGCAGTATTTT. Its protein is CASSQGYAVTDTQYF. The rearrangement joins TRBV4-3 to TRBJ2-3; D gene unclear. The CDR3 runs 15 residues. Germline V lookup: CDR1 LGHNA, CDR2 YSLEER. Trimming cost V 1 base and J 2 bases, with 10 bases left between them.

The V call is TRBV12-3 or TRBV12-4, the J call TRBJ1-4; possible D gene TRBD1, 5 bases. Trimming took off 6 bases at V and 7 bases at J, with 15 bases between the two ends. The CDR3 sequence is 14 residues long. The CDR3 protein is CASSSGSEVEKLFF. The CDR3 DNA is TGTGCCAGCAGCTCAGGGAGTGAGGTTGAAAAACTGTTTTTT.

Ten or more counts support this clonotype. The chain couples TRBV7-2 to TRBJ2-1, with TRBD2 identical over 10 bases. V lost 6 bases to trimming and J lost 1 base; unmatched junction nucleotides: 3. Germline-derived CDR1 and CDR2 are SGHTA and FQGNSA. The CDR3 sequence is 15 residues long. In nucleotides, the CDR3 is TGTGCCAGCAGGCGGACTAGCGGTTCCTACAATGAGCAGTTCTTC. Its protein product is CASRRTSGSYNEQFF.

In its sample, this clonotype was seen a few times. This chain links TRBV20-1 with TRBJ1-2; no firm D call. The V end was cut by 3 bases, the J end by 5 bases, with 10 bases between. CDR1 is DFQATT and CDR2 is SNEGSKA in the germline V gene (reference sequence). This CDR3 contains 12 residues. The CDR3 here is CSASAGRYGYTF. Written as DNA, the CDR3 is TGCAGTGCTAGCGCCGGCAGATATGGCTACACCTTC.

The chain links TRBV9 to TRBJ2-4; D tentatively reads TRBD1 or TRBD2 (5 bases each). Germline CDR1 SGDLS, CDR2 YYNGEE. The CDR3 is 14 residues long. The V end lost 4 bases, the J end lost 6 bases, and 14 bases lay between the germline ends. CDR3 sequence (DNA): TGTGCCAGCAGCCCCTCCGGGGCGGGAAACATTCAGTACTTC. Amino acids: CASSPSGAGNIQYF.

The chain employs TRBV7-8 and TRBJ2-3; D not resolved. Germline CDR1 is SGHVS and CDR2 is FQNEAQ. The CDR3 spans 13 residues. V was cut by 4 bases and J by 14 bases, with 19 bases left in between. The CDR3 loop is CASSSESRPGWYF. The DNA for the CDR3 is TGTGCCAGCAGCTCTGAGTCGCGGCCCGGGTGGTATTTT.

This clonotype was seen ten or more times. The V call is TRBV5-1, the J call TRBJ2-1; 9 bases are shared with TRBD1. Trimming took 1 base from V and 4 from J; bases not matched to a gene: 3. This CDR3 spans 15 amino acids. CDR1 SGHRS and CDR2 YFSETQ come from the germline V gene. CDR3 sequence: CASSLIQGAYNEQFF. CDR3 sequence (DNA): TGCGCCAGCAGCTTGATACAGGGGGCTTACAATGAGCAGTTCTTC.

This chain connects TRBV18 to TRBJ1-2; maybe TRBD1 (6 bases). CDR3 length equals 14 residues. In germline, CDR1 is KGHSH, CDR2 LQKENI. The V gene lost 3 bases and the J gene lost 5 bases, with 13 bases spanning the gap. The CDR3 loop reads CASSPTGELYGYTF. The CDR3 nucleotides are TGTGCCAGCTCACCGACAGGAGAGTTGTATGGCTACACCTTC.

This CDR3 is CAWKRASGNTGELFF. CDR3 in DNA: TGTGCCTGGAAACGGGCTAGCGGAAACACCGGGGAGCTGTTTTTT. The gene calls are TRBV30 and TRBJ2-2; 7 nucleotides align to TRBD2. With V trimmed by 4 bases and J by 2 bases, 7 bases remained unmatched. This CDR3 has 15 residues. The germline V gene encodes CDR1 GTSNPN and CDR2 SVGIG (reference sequence).

The table lists this clonotype with a few counts. This chain uses TRBV5-6 with TRBJ2-7, with D uncertain. Trimming removed 3 bases at V and 3 bases at J, with 10 bases between. The CDR3 loop spans 13 amino acids. CDR1 and CDR2 (germline): SGHDT, YYEEEE. DNA for the CDR3: TGTGCCAGCAGCTCGACACGGATCTACGAGCAGTACTTC. Its translation: CASSSTRIYEQYF. Looking up the rest from reference TRBV5-6 and TRBJ2-7 gives the full variable domain: DAGVTQSPTHLIKTRGQQVTLRCSPKSGHDTVSWYQQALGQGPQFIFQYYEEEERQRGNFPDRFSGHQFPNYSSELNVNALLLGDSALYLCASSSTRIYEQYFGPGTRLTVT.

The chain combines TRBV20-1 with TRBJ2-5; 10 bases agree with TRBD2. J lost 4 bases, V lost 3 bases, and 5 bases had no gene match. The CDR3 has 14 amino acids. Looked up from germline, CDR1 is DFQATT and CDR2 is SNEGSKA (reference sequence). The CDR3 sequence is CSASSGGGRETQYF. The DNA of the CDR3 is TGCAGTGCTAGCAGCGGGGGGGGCCGAGAGACCCAGTACTTC.

In this sample, this clonotype turned up a few times. V usage is TRBV29-1 and J usage is TRBJ1-1, with TRBD1 matching over 7 bases. This CDR3 spans 14 amino acids. V dropped 7 bases and J dropped 1; count of bases not matched to a gene: 9. The germline V gene encodes CDR1 SQVTM and CDR2 ANQGSEA. The CDR3, as DNA: TGCAGCGCCGACCCCGGGACAGCGAACACTGAAGCTTTCTTT. It codes for CSADPGTANTEAFF.

This clonotype turned up a few times. This rearrangement joins TRBV10-2 to TRBJ1-1; D is perhaps TRBD1 (6 bases). The CDR3 has 15 residues. From germline, CDR1 is WSHSY and CDR2 SAAADI. Trimming removed 6 bases at V and 0 bases at J, with 14 bases between. The CDR3 sequence is CASSLDRYMNTEAFF. CDR3 nucleotide sequence: TGCGCCAGCAGCCTGGACAGATACATGAACACTGAAGCTTTCTTT.

The chain employs TRBV15 and TRBJ2-3, with 9 nucleotides matching TRBD2. The CDR3 extends over 15 amino acids. Germline trimming cut 0 bases from V and 5 bases from J; bases unmatched to any gene: 3. Germline assignment: CDR1 LNHNV and CDR2 YYDKDF (reference sequence). The CDR3 region has the DNA TGTGCCACCAGCAGAGAATCACTAGCGGGAGATACGCAGTATTTT. Translation gives CATSRESLAGDTQYF.

This clonotype was detected ten times or more. This sequence joins TRBV11-2 and TRBJ2-2; unclear D gene. With 2 bases removed from V and 5 bases from J, the gap between germline ends came to 9 bases. The CDR3 extends over 14 amino acids. The germline CDR1 and CDR2 sequences are SGHAT and FQNNGV. CDR3 DNA: TGTGCCAGCAGCTTAAACGCAGGAACCGGGGAGCTGTTTTTT. It codes for CASSLNAGTGELFF. Full variable domain (rest looked up from reference TRBV11-2 and TRBJ2-2): EAGVAQSPRYKIIEKRQSVAFWCNPISGHATLYWYQQILGQGPKLLIQFQNNGVVDDSQLPKDRFSAERLKGVDSTLKIQPAKLEDSAVYLCASSLNAGTGELFFGEGSRLTVL.

J is TRBJ2-1 and V is TRBV24-1, with D possibly called TRBD1 or TRBD2 (5 bases each). V shed 3 bases and J shed 2 bases, with 22 bases lying between them. The CDR3 spans 19 residues. Germline V lookup: CDR1 KGHDR, CDR2 SFDVKD. CDR3 in amino acids: CATSDPRDGSSSAYNEQFF. In DNA, the CDR3 is TGTGCCACCAGTGATCCCCGGGACGGGTCCTCTTCTGCCTACAATGAGCAGTTCTTC.

The chain recombines TRBV25-1 with TRBJ2-7; 8 bases are shared with TRBD2. This CDR3 has 15 amino acids. The germline V gene encodes CDR1 MGHDK and CDR2 SYGVNS. After removal of 3 bases from V and 0 bases from J, the junction contained 4 bases not matched to a gene. The CDR3 region is CASSEAGGLSYEQYF. The CDR3 region has the DNA TGTGCCAGCAGTGAGGCGGGAGGCCTCTCCTACGAGCAGTACTTC.

V gene TRBV7-9 combines with J gene TRBJ2-1, with TRBD2 matching over 16 bases. Trimming removed 4 bases from V and 9 bases from J; junction bases left unmatched: 6. This CDR3 is 16 amino acids long. Germline loops: CDR1 SEHNR, CDR2 FQNEAQ (reference sequence). The chain's CDR3 is CASSSGLAGGQSEQFF. The CDR3 DNA reads TGTGCCAGCAGCTCGGGACTAGCGGGAGGGCAGAGTGAGCAGTTCTTC.

This clonotype was counted between two and nine times. The CDR3 region is CASSLSPGAFVQFF. In DNA form, the CDR3 reads TGTGCCAGCAGCTTAAGCCCAGGGGCTTTCGTGCAGTTCTTC. The chain uses TRBV7-2 and TRBJ2-1; D is perhaps TRBD1 (6 bases). The germline V and J ends were trimmed by 2 bases and 12 bases, with 17 bases remaining between them. Germline V gene sequence: CDR1 SGHTA, CDR2 FQGNSA. The CDR3 has 14 residues.

This clonotype showed up just a few times. The chain combines TRBV10-3 with TRBJ2-7; perhaps TRBD2 as D (5 bases). The CDR3 has 15 amino acids. V dropped 6 bases and J dropped 3 bases, with 18 bases sitting between them. The germline V gene has CDR1 ENHRY and CDR2 SYGVKD. The CDR3, as DNA: TGTGCCATCAGCCCAAGTTGGGGAGACCTCTACGAGCAGTACTTC. Its translation: CAISPSWGDLYEQYF.

This clonotype was recorded many times. This chain joins TRBV20-1 and TRBJ2-5; 8 bases fit TRBD1. CDR3 length: 15 residues. Germline V gene sequence: CDR1 DFQATT, CDR2 SNEGSKA (reference sequence). The ends lost 1 base at V and 4 bases at J; junction bases unmatched: 8. The CDR3 sequence: CSARGTGRVGETQYF. The CDR3 coding sequence is TGCAGTGCTAGAGGGACAGGGCGGGTAGGAGAGACCCAGTACTTC.

This sequence joins TRBV28 and TRBJ2-4, with TRBD1 matching 10 bases. Losses at the gene ends were 3 bases for V and 9 bases for J; bases not matched to a gene: 8. Germline CDR1 reads MDHEN; CDR2 reads SYDVKM. This CDR3 region has 15 residues. CDR3 protein: CASSFGGQGDTIQYF. CDR3 coding DNA: TGTGCCAGCAGTTTCGGAGGACAGGGGGATACCATTCAGTACTTC.

This clonotype was found a few times. V and J are TRBV12-3 or TRBV12-4 and TRBJ1-5; weak D call: TRBD1 (5 bases). The CDR3 runs to 14 residues. Deletions cut 4 bases from V and 0 bases from J, with 7 bases between. DNA of the CDR3: TGTGCCAGCAGTTCGACAGATAGCAATCAGCCCCAGCATTTT. It is translated as CASSSTDSNQPQHF.

The chain joins TRBV7-2 to TRBJ2-1; no firm D call. The CDR3 extends over 14 amino acids. V lost 1 base and J 12 bases, leaving 16 bases between the germline ends. Germline V gives CDR1 SGHTA, CDR2 FQGNSA. The DNA of the CDR3 is TGTGCCAGCAGCTTAGACTTTGTTTTCTCCCTGCAGTTCTTC. Its translation is CASSLDFVFSLQFF.

The chain employs TRBV20-1 and TRBJ2-1; TRBD1 might be the D (6 bases). This CDR3 is built from 13 residues. V dropped 6 bases and J dropped 3 bases, with 12 bases sitting between them. Germline V gene data show CDR1 as DFQATT and CDR2 as SNEGSKA (reference sequence). CDR3 protein: CSATGTNYNEQFF. The CDR3 coding sequence is TGCAGTGCAACCGGGACAAACTACAATGAGCAGTTCTTC.

This chain joins TRBV29-1 and TRBJ2-5; 9 bases are a match to TRBD2. CDR3 size: 16 residues. Germline lookup yields CDR1 SQVTM and CDR2 ANQGSEA. Losses at the gene ends were 5 bases for V and 5 bases for J; bases not matched to a gene: 15. CDR3 DNA sequence: TGCAGCGTTCAGCGGGGGGTCTCTCTTTTCGAGGAGACCCAGTACTTC. Translation gives CSVQRGVSLFEETQYF.

The rearrangement links TRBV20-1 to TRBJ2-1; 11 bases are shared with TRBD2. This CDR3 region has 17 residues. V shed 0 bases, J shed 4 bases, and the junction held 8 bases outside the gene matches. Germline values: CDR1 DFQATT, CDR2 SNEGSKA (reference sequence). For the CDR3, the DNA is TGCAGTGCTAGAGATCTAAGGACTAGCGGGTGGTACAATGAGCAGTTCTTC. This gives the protein CSARDLRTSGWYNEQFF.